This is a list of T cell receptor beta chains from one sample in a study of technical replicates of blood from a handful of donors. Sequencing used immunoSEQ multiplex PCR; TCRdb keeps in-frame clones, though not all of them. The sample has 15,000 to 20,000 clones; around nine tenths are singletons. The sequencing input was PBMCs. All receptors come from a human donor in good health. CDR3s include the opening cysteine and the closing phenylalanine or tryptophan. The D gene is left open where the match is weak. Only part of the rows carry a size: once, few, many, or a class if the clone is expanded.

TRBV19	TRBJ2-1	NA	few	CASSANRDLQFF	TGTGCCAGTAGTGCAAACCGGGACTTGCAGTTCTTC
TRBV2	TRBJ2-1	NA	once	CASSEAPLPARRFF	TGTGCCAGCAGTGAAGCACCACTTCCGGCTAGGCGGTTCTTC
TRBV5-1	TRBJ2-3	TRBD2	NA	CASSLGREPDFTDTQYF	TGCGCCAGCAGCTTGGGGCGGGAGCCTGATTTCACAGATACGCAGTATTTT
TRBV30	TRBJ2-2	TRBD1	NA	CAWGQGNTGELFF	TGTGCCTGGGGACAGGGGAACACCGGGGAGCTGTTTTTT
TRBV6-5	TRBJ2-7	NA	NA	CASSLQGYEQYF	TGTGCCAGCAGTCTTCAGGGCTACGAGCAGTACTTC
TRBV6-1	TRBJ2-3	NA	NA	CASSEIWGGNPSDTQYF	TGTGCCAGCAGTGAAATTTGGGGCGGTAACCCCTCAGATACGCAGTATTTT
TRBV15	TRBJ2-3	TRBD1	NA	CATSPRTGGKGTDTQYF	TGTGCCACCAGCCCCCGGACAGGGGGAAAGGGTACAGATACGCAGTATTTT
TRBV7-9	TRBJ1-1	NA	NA	CASSIFTEAFF	TGTGCCAGCAGCATATTTACTGAAGCTTTCTTT
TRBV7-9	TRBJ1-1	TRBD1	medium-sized	CASSLGTAEAFF	TGTGCCAGCAGCTTGGGGACAGCTGAAGCTTTCTTT
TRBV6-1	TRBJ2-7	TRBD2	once	CASSELASGEQYF	TGTGCCAGCAGTGAGCTGGCTAGCGGAGAGCAGTACTTC
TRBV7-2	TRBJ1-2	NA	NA	CASSSQGNVNYGYTF	TGTGCCAGCAGTTCCCAGGGCAATGTCAACTATGGCTACACCTTC
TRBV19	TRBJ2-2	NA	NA	CASSRQPSSGELFF	TGTGCCAGTAGTAGACAGCCCAGTAGCGGGGAGCTGTTTTTT
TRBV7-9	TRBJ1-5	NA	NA	CASRIAGSVYSNQPQHF	TGTGCCAGCAGAATAGCGGGCTCGGTGTATAGCAATCAGCCCCAGCATTTT
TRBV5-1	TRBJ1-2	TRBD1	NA	CASSSATSGQINYGYTF	TGCGCCAGCAGCTCAGCCACCTCGGGACAGATTAACTATGGCTACACCTTC
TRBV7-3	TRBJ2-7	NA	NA	CASSLTAGLEQYF	TGTGCCAGCAGCTTAACAGCGGGCCTCGAGCAGTACTTC
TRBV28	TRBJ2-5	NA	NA	CASSLLKLSETQYF	TGTGCCAGCAGTTTATTAAAATTGAGTGAGACCCAGTACTTC
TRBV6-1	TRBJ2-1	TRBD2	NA	CASSVGLAAPREQFF	TGTGCCAGCAGTGTCGGACTAGCGGCCCCCCGGGAGCAGTTCTTC
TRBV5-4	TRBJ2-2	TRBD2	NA	CASSRTGTSGTGELFF	TGTGCCAGCAGCAGAACCGGGACTAGCGGGACCGGGGAGCTGTTTTTT
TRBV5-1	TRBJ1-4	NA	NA	CASSLAGEGGEKLFF	TGCGCCAGCAGCTTGGCCGGGGAGGGGGGTGAAAAACTGTTTTTT
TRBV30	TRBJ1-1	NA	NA	CAWSGLRTEAFF	TGTGCCTGGAGTGGACTCCGCACTGAAGCTTTCTTT
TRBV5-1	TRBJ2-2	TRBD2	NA	CASSSASGTNTGELFF	TGCGCCAGCAGCTCCGCTAGCGGAACGAACACCGGGGAGCTGTTTTTT
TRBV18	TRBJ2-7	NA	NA	CASSPGGAIVYEQYF	TGTGCCAGCTCACCTGGGGGGGCAATCGTCTACGAGCAGTACTTC
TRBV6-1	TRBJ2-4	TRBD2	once	CASSERVSSGRNIQYF	TGTGCCAGCAGTGAAAGGGTATCTAGCGGGAGAAACATTCAGTACTTC
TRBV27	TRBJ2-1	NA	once	CASQFIGGKGEQFF	TGTGCCAGCCAGTTTATAGGCGGGAAGGGGGAGCAGTTCTTC
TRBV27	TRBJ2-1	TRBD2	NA	CASSGGSGRAYNEQFF	TGTGCCAGCAGTGGCGGAAGCGGGAGGGCTTACAATGAGCAGTTCTTC
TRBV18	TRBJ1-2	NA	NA	CASSLREGSNYGYTF	TGTGCCAGCTCCCTCAGGGAGGGCTCTAACTATGGCTACACCTTC
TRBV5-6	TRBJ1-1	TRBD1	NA	CASSPQGDTEAFF	TGTGCCAGCAGCCCCCAGGGGGACACTGAAGCTTTCTTT
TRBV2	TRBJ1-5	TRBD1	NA	CASRKDRGRAGQPQHF	TGTGCCAGCAGAAAGGACAGGGGCCGGGCGGGGCAGCCCCAGCATTTT
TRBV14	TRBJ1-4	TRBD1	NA	CASSPLQGTANEKLFF	TGTGCCAGCAGCCCGTTACAGGGGACGGCTAATGAAAAACTGTTTTTT
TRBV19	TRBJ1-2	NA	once	CASRAGAGDGYTF	TGTGCCAGTAGGGCCGGGGCAGGGGATGGCTACACCTTC
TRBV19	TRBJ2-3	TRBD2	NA	CASSIGLAGDTSTDTQYF	TGTGCCAGTAGTATTGGACTAGCGGGAGATACTAGCACAGATACGCAGTATTTT
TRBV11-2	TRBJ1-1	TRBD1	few	CASSTGQRGTEAFF	TGTGCCAGCAGCACGGGACAGAGGGGAACTGAAGCTTTCTTT
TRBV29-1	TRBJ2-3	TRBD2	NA	CSVEGARGSLGEGTQYF	TGCAGCGTGGAGGGTGCGCGCGGGAGCCTCGGGGAAGGTACGCAGTATTTT
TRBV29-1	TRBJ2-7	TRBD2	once	CSVRTPGGEQYF	TGCAGCGTCCGGACGCCGGGAGGCGAGCAGTACTTC
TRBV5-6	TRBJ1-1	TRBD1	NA	CASSSGGLEAFF	TGTGCCAGCAGCTCAGGGGGTCTGGAAGCTTTCTTT
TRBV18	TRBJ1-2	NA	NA	CASSLGQTSNYGYTF	TGTGCCAGCTCACTAGGACAGACCTCTAACTATGGCTACACCTTC
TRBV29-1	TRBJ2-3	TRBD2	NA	CSVSGTSGTDTQYF	TGCAGCGTTTCCGGGACTAGCGGCACAGATACGCAGTATTTT
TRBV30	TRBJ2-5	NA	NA	CAWGHTQETQYF	TGTGCCTGGGGGCACACACAAGAGACCCAGTACTTC
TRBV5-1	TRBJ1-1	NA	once	CASSLSLAVPEAFF	TGCGCCAGCAGCTTGTCGCTGGCGGTTCCTGAAGCTTTCTTT
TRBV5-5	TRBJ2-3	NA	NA	CASSLGTNPGADTQYF	TGTGCCAGCAGCTTGGGAACAAACCCAGGGGCAGATACGCAGTATTTT
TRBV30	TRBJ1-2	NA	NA	CAWSRGDLYGYTF	TGTGCCTGGAGTAGAGGAGACCTATATGGCTACACCTTC
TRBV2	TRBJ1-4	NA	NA	CASSEVSRGDEKLFF	TGTGCCAGCAGTGAAGTCTCCCGGGGTGATGAAAAACTGTTTTTT
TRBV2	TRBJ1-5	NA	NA	CASSELGGNSNQPQHF	TGTGCCAGCAGTGAACTGGGGGGTAATAGCAATCAGCCCCAGCATTTT
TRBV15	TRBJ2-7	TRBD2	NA	CATSPQLAGVGEQYF	TGTGCCACCAGCCCCCAACTAGCGGGAGTGGGCGAGCAGTACTTC
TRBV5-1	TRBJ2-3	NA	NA	CASSGGASTDTQYF	TGCGCCAGCAGCGGGGGGGCTTCCACAGATACGCAGTATTTT
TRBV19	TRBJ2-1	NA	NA	CASSIRLVVYNEQFF	TGTGCCAGTAGTATACGACTAGTTGTTTACAATGAGCAGTTCTTC
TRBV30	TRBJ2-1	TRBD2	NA	CAWSVKLAGFYNEQFF	TGTGCCTGGAGTGTTAAACTAGCGGGGTTCTACAATGAGCAGTTCTTC
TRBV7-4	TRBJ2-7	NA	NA	CASDRSYEQYF	TGTGCCAGTGACAGGAGCTACGAGCAGTACTTC
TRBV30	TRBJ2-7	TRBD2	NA	CAWSHGLADTYEQYF	TGTGCCTGGAGTCATGGACTAGCGGATACCTACGAGCAGTACTTC
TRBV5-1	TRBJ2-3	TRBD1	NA	CASSSQGAEDTQYF	TGCGCCAGCAGCTCCCAGGGGGCTGAAGATACGCAGTATTTT
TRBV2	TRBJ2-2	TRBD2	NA	CASSPGLAVNTGELFF	TGTGCCAGCAGTCCTGGACTAGCGGTGAACACCGGGGAGCTGTTTTTT
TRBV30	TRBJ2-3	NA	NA	CAWSVRLAFTDTQYF	TGTGCCTGGAGTGTAAGGCTAGCGTTCACAGATACGCAGTATTTT
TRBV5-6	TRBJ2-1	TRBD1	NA	CASSSTGQGSYNEQFF	TGTGCCAGCAGCTCCACGGGACAGGGATCCTACAATGAGCAGTTCTTC
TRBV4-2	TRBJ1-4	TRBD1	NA	CASSQTGGGLNEKLFF	TGTGCCAGCAGCCAAACAGGGGGGGGCCTCAATGAAAAACTGTTTTTT